This T cell receptor beta chain stems from a study of T cell responses to AZD1222 COVID-19 vaccine. Generated by immunoSEQ multiplex PCR, the TCRdb table keeps only in-frame clones and is missing some. The sample contains some 47,000 clones, 80% to 90% of which appear only once. The CDR3 extends over 15 amino acids. CDR1 is SGHDN and CDR2 is FVKESK in the germline V gene. V lost 0 bases and J lost 0, with 9 bases in between. The clonotype originates from an adult who received the AZD1222 COVID-19 vaccine. The starting material was peripheral blood, obtained 28 days after the second AZD1222 dose. V gene TRBV14 combines with J gene TRBJ2-7; D not certain. CDR3 loop: CASSQDHGPSYEQYF. CDR3 nucleotide sequence: TGTGCCAGCAGCCAAGATCACGGGCCCTCCTACGAGCAGTACTTC.